This entry lists 20 T cell receptor beta chains sequenced from one sample in a study of blood T cell repertoires in COVID-19. Clones were read by immunoSEQ multiplex PCR, and TCRdb kept only the in-frame ones, dropping some. The repertoire holds fewer than 300,000 clones, with roughly 90% as singletons. Sequencing was performed on peripheral blood. The receptor set was obtained from a woman in her 30s with COVID-19, enrolled during active disease.

The V call is TRBV19, the J call TRBJ2-1; D is possibly TRBD2 (5 bases). CDR1 and CDR2 (germline): LNHDA, SQIVND (reference sequence). V was pared by 5 bases and J by 3 bases, with 14 bases between. The CDR3 sequence is 15 residues long. Here the CDR3 DNA reads TGTGCCAGTAGTCGGTCTAGCCGAAACTACAATGAGCAGTTCTTC. Its translation: CASSRSSRNYNEQFF.

V is TRBV6-5 and J is TRBJ2-7; D might be TRBD1 (6 bases). Germline loops: CDR1 MNHEY, CDR2 SVGAGI. V gave up 2 bases and J gave up 3 bases, with 11 bases separating them. The CDR3 runs 14 residues. In DNA, the CDR3 is TGTGCCAGCAGTTACCAGGGGTTCGACTACGAGCAGTACTTC. This gives the protein CASSYQGFDYEQYF.

This clone was seen only once. V is TRBV12-3 or TRBV12-4 and J is TRBJ2-2; D uncertain. The V and J ends lost 2 bases and 3 bases respectively, with 4 bases between them. CDR3 size: 13 residues. The CDR3: CASSLSDTGELFF. CDR3 nucleotide sequence: TGTGCCAGCAGTTTATCGGACACCGGGGAGCTGTTTTTT.

V gene TRBV5-1 combines with J gene TRBJ2-1; 10 bases line up with TRBD1. Germline CDR1 reads SGHRS; CDR2 reads YFSETQ. Trimming took 3 bases from V and 7 from J; bases not matched to a gene: 1. CDR3 length: 13 amino acids. The chain's CDR3 is CASSWDRGNEQFF. DNA of the CDR3: TGCGCCAGCAGCTGGGACAGGGGAAATGAGCAGTTCTTC.

The rearrangement joins TRBV6-5 to TRBJ2-4; weak D call: TRBD1 (6 bases). V was cut by 6 bases and J by 0 bases, with 12 bases left in between. This CDR3 comprises 15 residues. In germline, CDR1 is MNHEY, CDR2 SVGAGI. The CDR3 sequence is CASRDTGLAKNIQYF. The CDR3 DNA follows: TGTGCCAGCAGAGATACAGGGCTAGCCAAAAACATTCAGTACTTC.

This clone appeared once. The chain employs TRBV24-1 and TRBJ2-7; the D gene is possibly TRBD2 (5 bases). In germline, CDR1 is KGHDR, CDR2 SFDVKD. There are 13 residues in the CDR3. V was trimmed by 0 bases and J by 3 bases, leaving 5 bases between them. The chain's CDR3 is CATSDLAGYEQYF. CDR3 in DNA: TGTGCCACCAGTGATTTGGCGGGCTACGAGCAGTACTTC.

This chain joins TRBV2 and TRBJ1-1; 8 bases line up with TRBD1. Germline V gene sequence: CDR1 SNHLY, CDR2 FYNNEI. V trimming: 8 bases; J trimming: 0 bases; junction bases outside the gene matches: 8. The CDR3 runs to 15 residues. For the CDR3, the DNA is TGTGCCAGCGTAGGGACAGGACTAATGAACACTGAAGCTTTCTTT. Encoded protein: CASVGTGLMNTEAFF.

This chain uses TRBV21-1 with TRBJ2-1; the table gives TRBD1 as D, unverified against the DNA. TRBV21-1 constitutes a pseudogene. The CDR3 runs 16 residues. The CDR3 nucleotides are TGTGCCAGCAGCTGGAGCCGGGACAGGGATGTGTATGAGCAGTTCTTC. Protein sequence: CASSWSRDRDVYEQFF.

The rearrangement links TRBV15 to TRBJ1-1; TRBD1 matches 7 bases. The CDR3 runs 15 residues. Per germline, CDR1 LNHNV and CDR2 YYDKDF (reference sequence). V lost 5 bases to trimming and J lost 1 base; unmatched junction nucleotides: 7. CDR3 protein: CATSRNRGSNTEAFF. CDR3 bases: TGTGCCACCAGCCGAAACAGGGGATCGAACACTGAAGCTTTCTTT.

The J gene is TRBJ1-2, the V gene TRBV4-1; tentatively, D is TRBD1 (6 bases). Germline V gene sequence: CDR1 MGHRA, CDR2 YSYEKL. The CDR3 runs to 13 residues. The V end was cut by 5 bases, the J end by 8 bases, with 15 bases between. The CDR3, as DNA: TGCGCCAGCAGCACTACAGGGATGGAAGGCTACACCTTC. It translates to CASSTTGMEGYTF.

The rearrangement links TRBV2 to TRBJ2-7; tentative D call: TRBD2 (5 bases). This CDR3 is built from 14 residues. Germline values: CDR1 SNHLY, CDR2 FYNNEI. The V and J ends lost 4 bases and 6 bases respectively, with 16 bases between them. The CDR3 sequence is CASSGREGYTEQYF. CDR3 DNA: TGTGCCAGCAGTGGCCGGGAAGGGTACACCGAGCAGTACTTC.

This clone was detected once. CDR3 bases: TGTGCCAGCAGCTTAGGGGGCGACAGGGAGAACACTGAAGCTTTCTTT. Translated, it gives CASSLGGDRENTEAFF. The J gene is TRBJ1-1, the V gene TRBV12-1; TRBD1, the D gene given by the table, was not confirmed from the DNA. TRBV12-1 is a listed pseudogene. CDR3 length: 16 amino acids.

CDR3 in amino acids: CAIRRVDEQYF. CDR3 DNA sequence: TGTGCCATACGCCGAGTGGACGAGCAGTACTTC. V and J are TRBV10-3 and TRBJ2-7; D gene unclear. CDR3 length equals 11 residues. V was trimmed by 9 bases and J by 5 bases, leaving 11 bases between them. CDR1 and CDR2 from the germline V gene are ENHRY and SYGVKD.

CDR3 amino acids: CASSEGDRVFYGYTF. CDR3 nucleotide sequence: TGTGCCAGCAGTGAAGGGGACAGGGTTTTTTATGGCTACACCTTC. This chain connects TRBV6-4 to TRBJ1-2; 9 bases agree with TRBD1. The CDR3 sequence is 15 residues long. Germline lookup yields CDR1 MRHNA and CDR2 SNTAGT. Unmatched junction bases numbered 7, after V lost 3 bases and J lost 5 bases.

Notes on this clone: Other nucleotide sequences from this sample produce the same CDR3. This sequence joins TRBV2 and TRBJ1-1, with 7 bases matching TRBD1. The CDR3 spans 12 residues. V was pared by 6 bases and J by 7 bases, with 5 bases of the junction left unmatched. Germline CDR1 SNHLY, CDR2 FYNNEI. CDR3 region: CASRPGQSEAFF. Written as DNA, the CDR3 is TGTGCCAGCAGGCCGGGACAGAGTGAAGCTTTCTTT.

The genes are TRBV2 and TRBJ2-1, with D possibly being TRBD2 (5 bases). In germline, CDR1 is SNHLY, CDR2 FYNNEI. Trimming took 6 bases from V and 7 from J, leaving 19 bases between them. The CDR3 contains 15 residues. DNA for the CDR3: TGTGCCAGCAGAAAGGAGGACCAGGATCTTAATGAGCAGTTCTTC. This sequence encodes CASRKEDQDLNEQFF.

The chain carries TRBV19 and TRBJ1-5; 11 bases match TRBD1. This CDR3 is 20 amino acids long. V was pared by 1 base and J by 3 bases, with 14 bases of the junction left unmatched. Germline V gene lookup returns CDR1 LNHDA and CDR2 SQIVND (reference sequence). The CDR3 region is CASSIVGTGGLFDINQPQHF. The DNA of the CDR3 is TGTGCCAGTAGTATAGTGGGGACAGGGGGACTTTTTGACATCAATCAGCCCCAGCATTTT.

This chain uses TRBV15 with TRBJ1-2; D remains ambiguous. CDR3 size: 16 residues. Germline CDR1 reads LNHNV; CDR2 reads YYDKDF (reference sequence). Trimming cost V 0 bases and J 4 bases, with 15 bases left between them. The CDR3 protein is CATSRDRGISSYGYTF. CDR3 nucleotides: TGTGCCACCAGCAGAGATCGGGGTATATCGTCCTATGGCTACACCTTC.

This sequence joins TRBV29-1 and TRBJ1-2; no definite D call. Germline V gives CDR1 SQVTM, CDR2 ANQGSEA. Trimming removed 3 bases at V and 1 base at J, with 15 bases between. This CDR3 has 15 residues. For the CDR3, the DNA is TGCAGCGTTGACATTAATAAATCGGGTAACTATGGCTACACCTTC. This encodes CSVDINKSGNYGYTF.

The rearrangement links TRBV27 to TRBJ2-3; the match to TRBD1 covers 7 bases. The CDR3 totals 15 residues. CDR1 is MNHEY and CDR2 is SMNVEV in the germline V gene (reference sequence). The J segment lost 3 bases and the V segment lost 2 bases, leaving 5 bases of the junction unmatched. The CDR3 here is CASSLRPGGTDTQYF. The CDR3 DNA is TGTGCCAGCAGTTTACGGCCAGGGGGTACAGATACGCAGTATTTT.